This T cell receptor beta chain was observed in a study of cytomegalovirus exposure and HLA in healthy donors. For the study at large: A previous analysis identified approximately 120 million unique TCR beta sequences derived from around 200 million T cells.

The count of this clone is one. Both 60 Vbeta primers and 13 Jbeta primers went into the PCR. In the original processing: Some 11 million of the approximately 80 million unique TCR beta chains counted in a later analysis were shared. Repertoires were generated with immunoSEQ multiplex PCR, while TCRdb's copy carries only in-frame clones and drops some. That table supplies the V and J calls and clone size; D and trimming were determined from the DNA. The sample lists about 90,000 clones, around three quarters occurring once. Sequenced input: PBMCs. The sequence derives from a woman aged 45-60 years in good health and CMV-seropositive.

The CDR3 protein is CASSVGQGVETQYF. In DNA form, the CDR3 reads TGTGCCAGCAGCGTAGGGCAGGGCGTGGAGACCCAGTACTTC. This chain uses TRBV9 with TRBJ2-5, with a weak D call TRBD1 (5 bases). The CDR3 is 14 amino acids. The germline CDR1 and CDR2 sequences are SGDLS and YYNGEE. V was clipped by 0 bases and J by 5 bases, with 11 bases between them.